This TCR beta chain comes out of a study of identifying expanded T cells in peripheral blood. Per germline, CDR1 LNHDA and CDR2 SQIVND (reference sequence). J lost 0 bases, V lost 4 bases, and 15 bases had no gene match. The CDR3 contains 18 residues. Healthy donors had no documented immune events, such as infections, while sampled. With respect to this clone: The antigen is undetermined.

The study, taken as a whole, reports: Across healthy donors, higher total template counts meant significantly greater approximately two-week count variance. Technical replicates showed about 1.2 changed clones; two weeks approximately 15; four weeks 19.

Measured with immunoSEQ multiplex PCR; TCRdb has only the in-frame clones, and not every one. This table holds roughly 61,000 clones, approximately 89% found once. Sequencing used blood. This chain joins TRBV19 and TRBJ2-7; TRBD2 agrees at 7 bases. The TCR comes from a person between 18 and 69 years old in good health. The CDR3 DNA follows: TGTGCCAGTAGTACCCACCCGGGTAGCGGGTTATCCTCCTACGAGCAGTACTTC. Encoded protein: CASSTHPGSGLSSYEQYF.